These 23 T cell receptor beta chains were sequenced from one sample in a study of CD8 T cells in Susac syndrome. Random hexamers served to reverse transcribe roughly 0.45 to 1 ug RNA. From the immunoSEQ multiplex PCR reads, TCRdb called clonotypes with MiXCR, one entry per CDR3 protein. The table has over 120,000 distinct CDR3 sequences, around 94% seen once. Sequencing was performed on CD4+ T cells from PBMCs. These receptors were taken from a human donor in good health.

V and J are TRBV7-6 and TRBJ2-2, with 10 bases fitting TRBD1. CDR1 and CDR2 from the germline V gene are SGHVS and FNYEAQ. With V trimmed by 5 bases and J by 6 bases, 9 bases remained unmatched. This CDR3 has 16 amino acids. The CDR3 DNA follows: TGTGCCAGCAGCCCCCAGACAGGGGGCCTGGCCGGGGAGCTGTTTTTT. It yields the protein CASSPQTGGLAGELFF. Combining the CDR3 with reference TRBV7-6 and TRBJ2-2 gives the whole variable domain GAGVSQSPRYKVTKRGQDVALRCDPISGHVSLYWYRQALGQGPEFLTYFNYEAQQDKSGLPNDRFSAERPEGSISTLTIQRTEQRDSAMYRCASSPQTGGLAGELFFGEGSRLTVL.

The chain uses TRBV15 and TRBJ2-6; 7 bases line up with TRBD1. This CDR3 is built from 18 residues. Germline lookup yields CDR1 LNHNV and CDR2 YYDKDF (reference sequence). J lost 4 bases, V lost 4 bases, and 13 bases had no gene match. The CDR3 here is CATSTTGRGLRGANVLTF. CDR3 in DNA: TGTGCCACCAGCACAACTGGAAGGGGGCTGAGGGGGGCCAACGTCCTGACTTTC. The variable domain in full, completed from reference TRBV15 and TRBJ2-6, reads DAMVIQNPRYQVTQFGKPVTLSCSQTLNHNVMYWYQQKSSQAPKLLFHYYDKDFNNEADTPDNFQSRRPNTSFCFLDIRSPGLGDTAMYLCATSTTGRGLRGANVLTFGAGSRLTVL.

This chain uses TRBV19 with TRBJ2-6; perhaps TRBD2 as D (5 bases). This CDR3 spans 14 amino acids. CDR1 LNHDA and CDR2 SQIVND come from the germline V gene (reference sequence). Trimming took 6 bases from V and 2 from J, leaving 8 bases between them. The CDR3 nucleotides read TGTGCCAGTAGCGGGGATCCTGGGGCCAACGTCCTGACTTTC. Encoded protein: CASSGDPGANVLTF.

The rearrangement joins TRBV2 to TRBJ1-1; D not certain. The CDR3 spans 13 residues. V lost 5 bases, J lost 5 bases, and 12 bases lay in between. In germline, CDR1 is SNHLY, CDR2 FYNNEI. CDR3 protein: CASSREGLTEAFF. CDR3 nucleotides: TGTGCCAGCAGTCGGGAAGGGTTGACTGAAGCTTTCTTT.

The chain links TRBV27 to TRBJ2-3; perhaps TRBD2 as D (5 bases). In germline, CDR1 is MNHEY, CDR2 SMNVEV (reference sequence). The V end lost 5 bases, the J end lost 2 bases, and 14 bases lay between the germline ends. The CDR3 is 15 residues long. CDR3 DNA sequence: TGTGCCAGCAGTCCCTTAGCGAGACTCACAGATACGCAGTATTTT. The encoded protein is CASSPLARLTDTQYF.

The gene calls are TRBV29-1 and TRBJ2-7, with D maybe TRBD2 (6 bases). The germline CDR1 and CDR2 sequences are SQVTM and ANQGSEA. The CDR3 is 15 amino acids. V lost 4 bases to trimming and J lost 7 bases, with 23 bases between them. In nucleotides, the CDR3 is TGCAGCGTTGCCCCCCGACTAGTCAAACTGGGGGAGCAGTACTTC. Its translation is CSVAPRLVKLGEQYF.

The J gene is TRBJ2-5, the V gene TRBV2; perhaps TRBD2 as D (6 bases). The CDR3 runs 15 residues. V gave up 5 bases and J gave up 4 bases, with 17 bases separating them. Germline V gene sequence: CDR1 SNHLY, CDR2 FYNNEI. The CDR3 protein is CASSRIAETRETQYF. Written as DNA, the CDR3 is TGTGCCAGCAGTCGGATAGCGGAGACGCGAGAGACCCAGTACTTC.

The J gene is TRBJ2-1, the V gene TRBV2; the D gene is possibly TRBD2 (5 bases). In germline, CDR1 is SNHLY, CDR2 FYNNEI. The germline V and J ends were trimmed by 0 bases and 9 bases, with 9 bases remaining between them. The CDR3 runs 13 residues. The CDR3 reads CASSEALRGEQFF. The CDR3 bases are TGTGCCAGCAGTGAAGCGCTTCGGGGTGAGCAGTTCTTC. The complete variable domain, with remaining parts taken from reference TRBV2 and TRBJ2-1, reads EPEVTQTPSHQVTQMGQEVILRCVPISNHLYFYWYRQILGQKVEFLVSFYNNEISEKSEIFDDQFSVERPDGSNFTLKIRSTKLEDSAMYFCASSEALRGEQFFGPGTRLTVL.

The V gene is TRBV20-1, the J gene TRBJ2-3, with unresolved D. This CDR3 has 13 amino acids. Germline V gene lookup returns CDR1 DFQATT and CDR2 SNEGSKA (reference sequence). Trimming left V 6 bases short and J 4 bases short, with 14 bases between. For the CDR3, the DNA is TGCAGTGCAACCCCAGGAAAGTCAGATACGCAGTATTTT. This sequence encodes CSATPGKSDTQYF.

CDR3 sequence (DNA): TGCAGTGCTAGTAAGGTCTACACCGGGGAGCTGTTTTTT. As protein: CSASKVYTGELFF. This chain connects TRBV20-1 to TRBJ2-2, with D hard to call. Germline V gives CDR1 DFQATT, CDR2 SNEGSKA (reference sequence). The CDR3 runs 13 residues. The germline V and J ends were trimmed by 3 bases and 3 bases, with 8 bases remaining between them.

The genes are TRBV20-1 and TRBJ2-3; D is unresolved. The CDR3 has 12 amino acids. CDR1 and CDR2 (germline): DFQATT, SNEGSKA (reference sequence). V lost 2 bases, J lost 4 bases, and 7 bases lay in between. Here the CDR3 reads CSARRAADTQYF. The CDR3 DNA follows: TGCAGTGCTAGACGGGCCGCAGATACGCAGTATTTT.

In this sample, this clonotype turned up once. The chain links TRBV9 to TRBJ1-2; D remains ambiguous. Per the germline V gene, CDR1 is SGDLS and CDR2 is YYNGEE. V was trimmed by 3 bases and J by 8 bases, leaving 20 bases between them. The CDR3 sequence is 15 residues long. CDR3 coding DNA: TGTGCCAGCAGCGGCTACAGTTTGAGTAGCGGAGGCTACACCTTC. Its translation is CASSGYSLSSGGYTF.

V usage is TRBV24-1 and J usage is TRBJ2-7; 8 bases are shared with TRBD1. With 9 bases clipped from V and 5 bases from J, the junction kept 8 bases outside the gene matches. The CDR3 spans 13 residues. Germline CDR1 is KGHDR and CDR2 is SFDVKD. The DNA of the CDR3 is TGTGCCACCCAGGACAGGGTAGTCGACGAGCAGTACTTC. Encoded protein: CATQDRVVDEQYF.

The chain has TRBV18 and TRBJ1-1; TRBD1 might be the D (6 bases). V lost 0 bases and J 7 bases, leaving 12 bases between the germline ends. The CDR3 is made up of 14 amino acids. Germline CDR1 KGHSH, CDR2 LQKENI. CDR3 sequence reads: CASSPPWGAIEAFF. DNA for the CDR3: TGTGCCAGCTCACCACCTTGGGGGGCGATTGAAGCTTTCTTT.

The chain uses TRBV4-1 and TRBJ1-3; D uncertain. CDR3 length: 18 amino acids. Germline V CDR1 and CDR2: MGHRA, YSYEKL. V shed 0 bases and J shed 2 bases, with 17 bases lying between them. CDR3 loop: CASSQEKPALGTGNTIYF. CDR3 coding DNA: TGCGCCAGCAGCCAAGAAAAGCCGGCCCTGGGGACTGGAAACACCATATATTTT.

The genes are TRBV7-2 and TRBJ2-5; D is tentatively TRBD1 or TRBD2 (5 bases each). CDR1 SGHTA and CDR2 FQGNSA come from the germline V gene. The CDR3 totals 14 residues. V lost 0 bases, J lost 5 bases, and 10 bases lay in between. The CDR3 sequence is CASSLASGQETQYF. CDR3 nucleotide sequence: TGTGCCAGCAGCTTAGCGTCGGGGCAGGAGACCCAGTACTTC.

The J gene is TRBJ2-3, the V gene TRBV5-4; D could derive from TRBD1 or TRBD2 (5 bases each). The CDR3 contains 15 residues. V was clipped by 5 bases and J by 2 bases, with 15 bases between them. Germline assignment: CDR1 SGHNT and CDR2 YYREEE (reference sequence). The CDR3 sequence is CASRGPGRHTDTQYF. CDR3 DNA: TGTGCCAGCAGGGGACCGGGACGGCACACAGATACGCAGTATTTT. Full variable domain (outside the CDR3, taken from reference TRBV5-4 and TRBJ2-3): ETGVTQSPTHLIKTRGQQVTLRCSSQSGHNTVSWYQQALGQGPQFIFQYYREEENGRGNFPPRFSGLQFPNYSSELNVNALELDDSALYLCASRGPGRHTDTQYFGPGTRLTVL.

The chain is built from TRBV3-1 and TRBJ1-4; TRBD1 agrees at 7 bases. The germline gives CDR1 LGHDT, CDR2 YNNKEL (reference sequence). V lost 3 bases and J lost 2; bases outside the gene matches: 0. CDR3 size: 14 residues. The CDR3 region is CASSQTGTNEKLFF. The CDR3 bases are TGTGCCAGCAGCCAGACAGGGACTAATGAAAAACTGTTTTTT.

The chain employs TRBV28 and TRBJ1-5; maybe TRBD1 (5 bases). The V and J ends lost 2 bases and 2 bases respectively, with 16 bases between them. Germline V gene data show CDR1 as MDHEN and CDR2 as SYDVKM. The CDR3 spans 17 residues. The CDR3 nucleotides are TGTGCCAGCAGTTTAGCAGGCGGAATGGGGCGCAATCAGCCCCAGCATTTT. It specifies CASSLAGGMGRNQPQHF.

The rearrangement joins TRBV3-1 to TRBJ2-4; D call uncertain. V lost 1 base, J lost 7 bases, and 11 bases lay in between. In germline, CDR1 is LGHDT, CDR2 YNNKEL (reference sequence). This CDR3 has 14 residues. In DNA form, the CDR3 reads TGTGCCAGCAGCCAAGTTGGGATCGAGAACATTCAGTACTTC. The encoded protein is CASSQVGIENIQYF.

The chain is built from TRBV10-1 and TRBJ1-4, with 11 bases identical to TRBD1. CDR3 size: 16 residues. CDR1 is WNHNN, CDR2 SYGVQD, per germline (reference sequence). V was clipped by 2 bases and J by 8 bases; unmatched bases: 7. CDR3 amino acids: CASSEPPGQGGEKLFF. CDR3 nucleotides: TGCGCCAGCAGTGAGCCACCGGGACAGGGGGGAGAAAAACTGTTTTTT.

The chain has TRBV2 and TRBJ1-2; D is perhaps TRBD1 (5 bases). The CDR3 runs 13 residues. V lost 7 bases and J 1 base, leaving 10 bases between the germline ends. CDR1 and CDR2 from the germline V gene are SNHLY and FYNNEI. In nucleotides, the CDR3 is TGTGCCAGCATGGCAGGGTTTAACTATGGCTACACCTTC. Translating gives CASMAGFNYGYTF.

The CDR3 DNA reads as TGTGCCAGCAGCGGGCGGGATAGGAACAATGAGCAGTTCTTC. Encoded protein: CASSGRDRNNEQFF. The rearrangement joins TRBV6-1 to TRBJ2-1, with D perhaps TRBD2 (6 bases). Germline values: CDR1 MNHNS, CDR2 SASEGT. V lost 6 bases and J lost 5, with 14 bases in between. CDR3 length: 14 amino acids.